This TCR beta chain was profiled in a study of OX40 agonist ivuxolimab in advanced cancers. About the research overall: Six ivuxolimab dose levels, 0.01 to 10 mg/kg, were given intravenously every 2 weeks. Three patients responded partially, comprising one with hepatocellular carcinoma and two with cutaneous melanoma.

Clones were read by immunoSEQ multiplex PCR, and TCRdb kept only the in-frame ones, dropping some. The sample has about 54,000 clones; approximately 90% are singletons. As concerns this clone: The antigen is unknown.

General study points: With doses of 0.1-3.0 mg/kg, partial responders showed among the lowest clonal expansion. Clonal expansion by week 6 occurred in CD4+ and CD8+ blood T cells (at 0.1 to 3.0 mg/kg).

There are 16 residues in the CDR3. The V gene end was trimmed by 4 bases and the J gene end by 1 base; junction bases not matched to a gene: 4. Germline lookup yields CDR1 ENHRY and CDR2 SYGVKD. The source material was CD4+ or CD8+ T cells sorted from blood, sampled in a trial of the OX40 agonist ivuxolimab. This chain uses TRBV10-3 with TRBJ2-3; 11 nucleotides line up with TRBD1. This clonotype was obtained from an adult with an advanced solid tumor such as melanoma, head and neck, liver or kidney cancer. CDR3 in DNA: TGTGCCATCAGTGGACCGGGACAGGGGGGCACAGATACGCAGTATTTT. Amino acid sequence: CAISGPGQGGTDTQYF.